These 17 T cell receptor beta chains were sequenced from one sample in a study of identical twins. Each CDR3 protein gets one entry after TCRdb re-called the 5' RACE reads with MiXCR. This table holds 450,000 to 600,000 distinct CDR3 sequences, approximately 20% found once. The same data also went into a second study, on yellow fever vaccine responses in identical twins.

The specimen was CD4+ T cells sorted from blood. Every receptor here comes from a woman in her late teens or twenties in good health.

This sequence joins TRBV15 and TRBJ1-2, with TRBD1 identical over 11 bases. The length of the CDR3 is 15 residues. Per germline, CDR1 LNHNV and CDR2 YYDKDF (reference sequence). Unmatched junction bases numbered 6, after V lost 1 base and J lost 8 bases. CDR3 amino acids: CATSRVYGQGAGYTF. The CDR3 DNA reads TGTGCCACCAGCAGAGTGTACGGACAGGGGGCAGGCTACACCTTC.

CDR3: CASSVESGQPQHF. CDR3 nucleotides: TGTGCCAGCAGCGTAGAGAGCGGTCAGCCCCAGCATTTT. The V gene is TRBV9, the J gene TRBJ1-5; no firm D call. The CDR3 extends over 13 amino acids. Per germline, CDR1 SGDLS and CDR2 YYNGEE. Deletions cut 0 bases from V and 6 bases from J, with 7 bases between.

This clonotype has only a few counts. The CDR3 DNA follows: TGCGCCAGCACCGTGGGTGGACTAGCGGGGGACAATGAGCAGTTCTTC. Its protein is CASTVGGLAGDNEQFF. This rearrangement joins TRBV5-1 to TRBJ2-1; 13 positions agree with TRBD2. This CDR3 is 16 amino acids long. J lost 5 bases, V lost 6 bases, and 8 bases had no gene match. The germline CDR1 and CDR2 sequences are SGHRS and YFSETQ. Variable domain in full (rest from reference TRBV5-1 and TRBJ2-1): KAGVTQTPRYLIKTRGQQVTLSCSPISGHRSVSWYQQTPGQGLQFLFEYFSETQRNKGNFPGRFSGRQFSNSRSEMNVSTLELGDSALYLCASTVGGLAGDNEQFFGPGTRLTVL.

This clonotype has a handful of counts. The CDR3 sequence is CAISEGRTNTGELFF. The CDR3, as DNA: TGTGCCATCAGTGAGGGCAGGACGAACACCGGGGAGCTGTTTTTT. The chain uses TRBV10-3 and TRBJ2-2; no clear D gene. V was pared by 2 bases and J by 0 bases, with 7 bases between. Looked up from germline, CDR1 is ENHRY and CDR2 is SYGVKD. The CDR3 runs to 15 residues.

The CDR3 loop reads CASSNPAKRQGGNQPQHF. The CDR3 nucleotides are TGTGCCAGTAGTAACCCGGCAAAACGACAGGGGGGCAATCAGCCCCAGCATTTT. V usage is TRBV19 and J usage is TRBJ1-5; TRBD1 matches at 9 bases. The junction had 12 bases not matched to a gene; V was cut back by 4 bases and J by 2 bases. This CDR3 contains 18 residues. Germline-derived CDR1 and CDR2 are LNHDA and SQIVND (reference sequence).

There are a few counts of this clonotype. J is TRBJ2-1 and V is TRBV28; a weak D match, TRBD2 (5 bases). The V gene's germline CDR1 is MDHEN and CDR2 SYDVKM. The CDR3 covers 17 residues. V shed 1 base and J shed 1 base, with 14 bases lying between them. DNA of the CDR3: TGTGCCAGCAGTTTATTCGGTCGGGATGGGTCCTACAATGAGCAGTTCTTC. Protein: CASSLFGRDGSYNEQFF.

This clonotype came up a few times. The chain links TRBV6-1 to TRBJ2-3, with TRBD2 identical over 13 bases. Trimming cost V 6 bases and J 2 bases; bases outside gene matches: 8. Per the germline V gene, CDR1 is MNHNS and CDR2 is SASEGT. The CDR3 runs to 17 residues. The CDR3 is CASRIRLAGGTTDTQYF. CDR3 coding DNA: TGTGCCAGCAGAATCAGACTAGCGGGGGGAACCACAGATACGCAGTATTTT.

This chain links TRBV20-1 with TRBJ2-1, with 9 bases matching TRBD2. The CDR3 is 16 amino acids. V dropped 0 bases and J dropped 3; count of bases not matched to a gene: 6. Germline values: CDR1 DFQATT, CDR2 SNEGSKA (reference sequence). The CDR3 sequence: CSAREEASGNYNEQFF. The CDR3 DNA is TGCAGTGCTAGAGAAGAGGCTAGCGGGAACTACAATGAGCAGTTCTTC.

CDR3: CASTLQLTGMNTEAFF. CDR3 in DNA: TGTGCCAGCACCTTACAACTGACAGGGATGAACACTGAAGCTTTCTTT. The chain recombines TRBV28 with TRBJ1-1; TRBD1 aligns across 7 bases. V lost 7 bases and J lost 0; bases outside the gene matches: 11. In germline, CDR1 is MDHEN, CDR2 SYDVKM. The CDR3 runs to 16 residues.

The chain employs TRBV18 and TRBJ2-7; a weak D match, TRBD1 (6 bases). Trimming stripped 3 bases from V and 3 bases from J, with 9 bases between. Germline V gene data show CDR1 as KGHSH and CDR2 as LQKENI. The CDR3 is 13 amino acids. CDR3: CASSPVTGYEQYF. CDR3 bases: TGTGCCAGCTCACCGGTGACAGGCTACGAGCAGTACTTC.

This clonotype was found a few times. This rearrangement joins TRBV27 to TRBJ2-2, with D perhaps being TRBD1 or TRBD2 (5 bases each). The CDR3 covers 15 residues. Trimming cost V 0 bases and J 0 bases, with 5 bases left between them. CDR1 and CDR2 (germline): MNHEY, SMNVEV (reference sequence). The CDR3 protein is CASSLSGANTGELFF. The CDR3 DNA is TGTGCCAGCAGTTTATCGGGGGCGAACACCGGGGAGCTGTTTTTT.

This clonotype was recorded a few times. The genes are TRBV12-3 or TRBV12-4 and TRBJ1-1, with D hard to call. The CDR3 runs to 16 residues. V shed 5 bases and J shed 3 bases, with 19 bases lying between them. The CDR3 is CASSLTHGRGYTEAFF. In DNA form, the CDR3 reads TGTGCCAGCAGTCTAACCCACGGCCGAGGATACACTGAAGCTTTCTTT.

This clonotype appeared a few times. The chain links TRBV9 to TRBJ2-7; possible D gene TRBD1, 6 bases. CDR1 and CDR2 (germline): SGDLS, YYNGEE. V dropped 3 bases and J dropped 0 bases, with 13 bases sitting between them. The CDR3 spans 15 residues. CDR3 region: CASSAATGSSYEQYF. CDR3 nucleotides: TGTGCCAGCAGCGCAGCTACAGGGAGCTCCTACGAGCAGTACTTC. Variable domain in full (rest from reference TRBV9 and TRBJ2-7): DSGVTQTPKHLITATGQRVTLRCSPRSGDLSVYWYQQSLDQGLQFLIQYYNGEERAKGNILERFSAQQFPDLHSELNLSSLELGDSALYFCASSAATGSSYEQYFGPGTRLTVT.

This clonotype was observed a single time. V and J are TRBV5-1 and TRBJ2-7; D call uncertain. Germline V CDR1 and CDR2: SGHRS, YFSETQ. V dropped 0 bases and J dropped 0 bases, with 16 bases sitting between them. This CDR3 contains 17 residues. This CDR3 is CASSLDRAKASSYEQYF. The CDR3 DNA sequence: TGCGCCAGCAGCTTGGATAGGGCCAAAGCATCCTCCTACGAGCAGTACTTC.

CDR3 region: CAISATGVEQYV. The CDR3, as DNA: TGTGCCATCAGTGCCACAGGGGTCGAGCAGTACGTC. The chain is built from TRBV10-3 and TRBJ2-7; TRBD1 agrees at 7 bases. Germline lookup yields CDR1 ENHRY and CDR2 SYGVKD. The CDR3 is made up of 12 amino acids. The V segment lost 4 bases and the J segment 6 bases; nucleotides outside the gene matches: 3.

This clonotype appeared a few times. The J gene is TRBJ2-1, the V gene TRBV5-1, with 10 bases that match TRBD1. The CDR3 has 13 amino acids. The V and J ends lost 6 bases and 6 bases, in that order; junction bases with no gene match: 3. Germline loops: CDR1 SGHRS, CDR2 YFSETQ. DNA for the CDR3: TGCGCCAGCACCCGGACAGGGGGCAATGAGCAGTTCTTC. Its translation: CASTRTGGNEQFF.

This clonotype was counted a few times. The V gene is TRBV15, the J gene TRBJ2-3; D remains ambiguous. The V gene's germline CDR1 is LNHNV and CDR2 YYDKDF (reference sequence). Trimming removed 0 bases from V and 4 bases from J, with 5 bases in between. The CDR3 loop spans 13 amino acids. CDR3 sequence: CATSRDLPDTQYF. The CDR3 nucleotides are TGTGCCACCAGCAGAGATCTGCCAGATACGCAGTATTTT.